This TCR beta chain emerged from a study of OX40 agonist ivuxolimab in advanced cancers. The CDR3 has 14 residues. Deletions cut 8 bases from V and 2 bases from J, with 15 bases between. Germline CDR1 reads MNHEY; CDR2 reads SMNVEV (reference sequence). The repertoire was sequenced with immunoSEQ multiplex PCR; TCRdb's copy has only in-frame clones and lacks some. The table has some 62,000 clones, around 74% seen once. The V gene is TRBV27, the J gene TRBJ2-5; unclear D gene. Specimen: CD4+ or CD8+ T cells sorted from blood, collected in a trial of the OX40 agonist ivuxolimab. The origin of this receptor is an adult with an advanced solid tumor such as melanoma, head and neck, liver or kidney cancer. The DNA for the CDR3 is TGTGCCAGCTCCTCCATGGCGGTGCAAGAGACCCAGTACTTC. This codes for CASSSMAVQETQYF.